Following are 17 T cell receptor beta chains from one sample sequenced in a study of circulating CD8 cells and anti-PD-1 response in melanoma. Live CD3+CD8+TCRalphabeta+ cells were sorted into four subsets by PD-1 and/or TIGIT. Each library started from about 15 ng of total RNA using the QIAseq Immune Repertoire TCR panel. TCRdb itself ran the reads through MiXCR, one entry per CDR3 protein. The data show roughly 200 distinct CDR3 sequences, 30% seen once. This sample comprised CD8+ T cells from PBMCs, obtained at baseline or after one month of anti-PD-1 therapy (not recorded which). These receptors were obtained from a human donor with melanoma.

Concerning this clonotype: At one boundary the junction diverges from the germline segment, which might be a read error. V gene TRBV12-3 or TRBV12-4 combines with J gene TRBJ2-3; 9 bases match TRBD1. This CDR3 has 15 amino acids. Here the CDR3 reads CASRPTDRGIDMQYF. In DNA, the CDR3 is TGTGCCAGCAGGCCTACGGACAGGGGTATAGATATGCAGTATTTT.

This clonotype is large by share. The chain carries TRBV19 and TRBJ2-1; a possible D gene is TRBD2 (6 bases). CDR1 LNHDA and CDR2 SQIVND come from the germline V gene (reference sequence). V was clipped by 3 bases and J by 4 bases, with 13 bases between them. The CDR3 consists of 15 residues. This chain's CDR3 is CASSISVAEYNEQFF. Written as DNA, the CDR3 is TGTGCCAGTAGTATCTCGGTAGCGGAGTACAATGAGCAGTTCTTC.

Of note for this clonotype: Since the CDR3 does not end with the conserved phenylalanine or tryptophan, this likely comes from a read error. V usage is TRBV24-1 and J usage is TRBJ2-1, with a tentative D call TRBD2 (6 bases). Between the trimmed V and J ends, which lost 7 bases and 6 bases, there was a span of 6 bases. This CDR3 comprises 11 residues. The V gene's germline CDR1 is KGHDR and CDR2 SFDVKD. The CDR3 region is CATRAGNEQFS. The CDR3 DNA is TGTGCCACCAGAGCGGGCAATGAGCAGTTCTCC.

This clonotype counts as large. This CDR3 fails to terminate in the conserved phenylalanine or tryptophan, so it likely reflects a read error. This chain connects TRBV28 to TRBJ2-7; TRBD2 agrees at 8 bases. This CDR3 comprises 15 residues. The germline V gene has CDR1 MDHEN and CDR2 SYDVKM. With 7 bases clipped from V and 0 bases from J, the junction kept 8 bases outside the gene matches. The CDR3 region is CASKHIAGSSYEQYS. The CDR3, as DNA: TGTGCCAGCAAACACATAGCGGGGAGCTCCTACGAGCAGTACTCC.

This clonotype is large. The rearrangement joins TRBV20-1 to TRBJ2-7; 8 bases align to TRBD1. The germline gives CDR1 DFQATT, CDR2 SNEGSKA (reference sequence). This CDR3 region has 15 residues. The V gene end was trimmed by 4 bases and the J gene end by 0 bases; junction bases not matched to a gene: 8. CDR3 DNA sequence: TGCAGTGCTACTGTTCCAGGGGGCGCCTCCTACGAGCAGTACTTC. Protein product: CSATVPGGASYEQYF.

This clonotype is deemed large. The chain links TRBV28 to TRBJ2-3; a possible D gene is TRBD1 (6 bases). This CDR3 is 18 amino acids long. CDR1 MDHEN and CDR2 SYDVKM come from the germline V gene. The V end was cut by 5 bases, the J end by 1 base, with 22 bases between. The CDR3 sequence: CASSSPTAWGPGTDTQYF. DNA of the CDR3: TGTGCCAGCAGTAGCCCAACCGCTTGGGGGCCAGGCACAGATACGCAGTATTTT.

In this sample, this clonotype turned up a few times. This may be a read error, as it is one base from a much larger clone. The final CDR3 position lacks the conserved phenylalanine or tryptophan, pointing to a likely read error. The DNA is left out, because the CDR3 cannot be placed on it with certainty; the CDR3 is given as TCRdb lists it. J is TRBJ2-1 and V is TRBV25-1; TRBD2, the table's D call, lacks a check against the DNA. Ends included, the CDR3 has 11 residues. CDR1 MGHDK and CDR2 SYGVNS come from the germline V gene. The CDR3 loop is CATREGVGFFS.

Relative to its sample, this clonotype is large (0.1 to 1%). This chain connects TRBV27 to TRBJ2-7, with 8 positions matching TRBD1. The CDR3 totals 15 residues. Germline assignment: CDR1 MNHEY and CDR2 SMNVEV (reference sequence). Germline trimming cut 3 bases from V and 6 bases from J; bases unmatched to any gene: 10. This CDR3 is CASSFLRQGNPEQYF. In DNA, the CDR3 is TGTGCCAGCAGTTTTTTAAGACAGGGGAACCCCGAGCAGTACTTC.

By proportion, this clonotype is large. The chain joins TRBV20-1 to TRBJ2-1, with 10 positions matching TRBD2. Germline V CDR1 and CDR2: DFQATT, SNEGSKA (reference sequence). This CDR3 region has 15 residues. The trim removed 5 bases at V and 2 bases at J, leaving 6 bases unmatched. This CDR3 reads CSAYGTSDAYNEQFF. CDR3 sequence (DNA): TGCAGTGCTTACGGGACTAGCGACGCCTACAATGAGCAGTTCTTC.

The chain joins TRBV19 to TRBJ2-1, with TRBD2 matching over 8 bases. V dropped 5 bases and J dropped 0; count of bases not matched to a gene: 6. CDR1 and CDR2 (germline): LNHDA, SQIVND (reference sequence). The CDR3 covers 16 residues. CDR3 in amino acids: CASSRGRRSSYNEQFF. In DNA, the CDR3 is TGTGCCAGTAGTCGCGGGAGGCGGAGCTCCTACAATGAGCAGTTCTTC. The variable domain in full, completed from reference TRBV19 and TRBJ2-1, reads DGGITQSPKYLFRKEGQNVTLSCEQNLNHDAMYWYRQDPGQGLRLIYYSQIVNDFQKGDIAEGYSVSREKKESFPLTVTSAQKNPTAFYLCASSRGRRSSYNEQFFGPGTRLTVL.

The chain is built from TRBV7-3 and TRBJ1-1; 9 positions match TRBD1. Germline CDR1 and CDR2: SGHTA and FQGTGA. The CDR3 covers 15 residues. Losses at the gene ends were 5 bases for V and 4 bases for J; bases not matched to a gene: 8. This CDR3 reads CASSIGTGLSTEAFF. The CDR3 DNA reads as TGTGCCAGCAGCATCGGGACAGGGTTGAGCACTGAAGCTTTCTTT.

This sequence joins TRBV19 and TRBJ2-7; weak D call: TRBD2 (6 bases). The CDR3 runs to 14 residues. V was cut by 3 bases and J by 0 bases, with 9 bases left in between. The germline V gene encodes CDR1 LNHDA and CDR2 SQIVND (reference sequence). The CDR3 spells CASSMEGSSYEQYF. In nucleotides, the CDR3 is TGTGCCAGTAGTATGGAGGGAAGCTCCTACGAGCAGTACTTC.

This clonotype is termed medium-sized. In nucleotides, the CDR3 is TGTGCCAGTAGTATAGGGGCCGACAATGAGCAGTTCTTC. It translates to CASSIGADNEQFF. The genes are TRBV19 and TRBJ2-1; D ambiguous. Per the germline V gene, CDR1 is LNHDA and CDR2 is SQIVND (reference sequence). This CDR3 has 13 residues. Trimming cost V 1 base and J 5 bases, with 6 bases left between them.

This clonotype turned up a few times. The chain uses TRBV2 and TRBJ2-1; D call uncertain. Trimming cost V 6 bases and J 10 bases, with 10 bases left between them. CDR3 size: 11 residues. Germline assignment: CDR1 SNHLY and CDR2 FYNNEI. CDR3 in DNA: TGTGCCAGCAGCTCCGGTTGGGAGCAGTTCTTC. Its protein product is CASSSGWEQFF.

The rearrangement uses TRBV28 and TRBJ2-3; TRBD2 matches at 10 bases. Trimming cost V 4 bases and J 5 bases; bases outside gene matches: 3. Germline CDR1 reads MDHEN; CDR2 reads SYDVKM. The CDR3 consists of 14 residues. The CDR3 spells CASSSSGSIDTQYF. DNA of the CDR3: TGTGCCAGCAGTTCTAGCGGGAGTATAGATACGCAGTATTTT.

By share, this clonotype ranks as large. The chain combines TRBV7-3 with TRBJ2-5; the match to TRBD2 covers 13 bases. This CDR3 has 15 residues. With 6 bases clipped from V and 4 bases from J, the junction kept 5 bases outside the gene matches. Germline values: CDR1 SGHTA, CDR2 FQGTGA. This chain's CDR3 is CASSRLAGGVETQYF. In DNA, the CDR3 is TGTGCCAGCAGTAGACTAGCGGGAGGAGTAGAGACCCAGTACTTC.

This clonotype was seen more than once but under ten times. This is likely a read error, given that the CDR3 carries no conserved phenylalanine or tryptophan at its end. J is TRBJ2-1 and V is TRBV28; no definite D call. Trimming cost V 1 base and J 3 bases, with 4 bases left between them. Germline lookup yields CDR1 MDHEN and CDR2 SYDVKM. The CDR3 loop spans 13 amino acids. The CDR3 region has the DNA TGTGCCAGCAGTTTATATGGCTACAATGAGCAGTTCTCC. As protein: CASSLYGYNEQFS.